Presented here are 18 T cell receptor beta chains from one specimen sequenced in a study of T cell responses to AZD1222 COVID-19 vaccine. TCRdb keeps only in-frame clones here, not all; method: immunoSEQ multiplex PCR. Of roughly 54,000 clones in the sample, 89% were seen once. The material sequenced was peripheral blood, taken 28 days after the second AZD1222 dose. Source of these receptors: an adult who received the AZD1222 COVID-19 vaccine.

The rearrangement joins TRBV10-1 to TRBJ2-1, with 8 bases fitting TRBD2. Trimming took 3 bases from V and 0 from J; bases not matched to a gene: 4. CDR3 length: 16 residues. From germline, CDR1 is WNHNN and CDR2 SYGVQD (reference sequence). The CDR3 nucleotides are TGCGCCAGCAGTGATGGCGGGGGGAGCTCCTACAATGAGCAGTTCTTC. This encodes CASSDGGGSSYNEQFF.

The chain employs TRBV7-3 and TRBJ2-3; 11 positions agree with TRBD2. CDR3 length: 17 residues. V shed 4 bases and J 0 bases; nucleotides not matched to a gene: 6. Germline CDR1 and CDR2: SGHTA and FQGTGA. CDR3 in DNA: TGTGCCAGCAGCTCTGGACTAGCGGGCACTAGCACAGATACGCAGTATTTT. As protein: CASSSGLAGTSTDTQYF.

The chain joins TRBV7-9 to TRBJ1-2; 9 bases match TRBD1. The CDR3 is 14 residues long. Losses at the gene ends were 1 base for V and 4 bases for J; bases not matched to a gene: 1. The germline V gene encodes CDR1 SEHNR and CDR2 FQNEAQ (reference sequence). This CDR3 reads CASSLEQGAYGYTF. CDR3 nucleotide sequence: TGTGCCAGCAGCTTAGAACAGGGGGCCTATGGCTACACCTTC.

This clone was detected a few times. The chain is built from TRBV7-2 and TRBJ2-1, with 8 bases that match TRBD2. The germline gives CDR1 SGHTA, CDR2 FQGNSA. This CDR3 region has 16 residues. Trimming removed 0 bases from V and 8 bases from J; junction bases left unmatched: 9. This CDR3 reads CASSLAWGGRSDEQFF. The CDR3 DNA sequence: TGTGCCAGCAGCTTAGCTTGGGGCGGGAGGAGCGATGAGCAGTTCTTC.

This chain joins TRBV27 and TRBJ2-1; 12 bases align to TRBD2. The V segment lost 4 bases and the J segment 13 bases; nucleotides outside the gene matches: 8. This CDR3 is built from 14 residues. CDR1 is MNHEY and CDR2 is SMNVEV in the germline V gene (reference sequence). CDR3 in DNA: TGTGCCAGCAGTTCCTCGGGACTAGCGGGTTACCAGTTCTTC. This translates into CASSSSGLAGYQFF.

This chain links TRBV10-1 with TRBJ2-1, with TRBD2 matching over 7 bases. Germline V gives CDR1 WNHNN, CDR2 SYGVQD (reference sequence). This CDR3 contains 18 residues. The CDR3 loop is CGKRSGFLASGPYNEQFF. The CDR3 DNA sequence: TGCGGGAAGAGGAGCGGTTTTTTGGCTAGCGGACCCTACAATGAGCAGTTCTTC.

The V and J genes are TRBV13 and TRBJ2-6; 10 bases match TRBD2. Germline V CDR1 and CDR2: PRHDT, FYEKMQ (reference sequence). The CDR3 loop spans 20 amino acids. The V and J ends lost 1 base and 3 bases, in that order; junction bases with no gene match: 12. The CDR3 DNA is TGTGCCAGCAGCTTAGAATATCCTAGCGGGAGAAGTGGTGGGGCCAACGTCCTGACTTTC. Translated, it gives CASSLEYPSGRSGGANVLTF.

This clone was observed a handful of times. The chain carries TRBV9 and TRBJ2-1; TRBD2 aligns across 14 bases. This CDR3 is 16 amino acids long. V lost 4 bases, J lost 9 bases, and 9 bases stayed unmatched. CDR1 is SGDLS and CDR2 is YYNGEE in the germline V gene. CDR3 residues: CASSPLGLAGVGEQFF. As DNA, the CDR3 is TGTGCCAGCAGCCCTTTGGGACTAGCGGGAGTAGGTGAGCAGTTCTTC.

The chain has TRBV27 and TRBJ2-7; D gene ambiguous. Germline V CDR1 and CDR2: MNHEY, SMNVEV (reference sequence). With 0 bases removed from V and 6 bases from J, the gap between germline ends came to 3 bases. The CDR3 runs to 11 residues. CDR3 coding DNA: TGTGCCAGCAGTTTATCTGGCGAGCAGTACTTC. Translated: CASSLSGEQYF.

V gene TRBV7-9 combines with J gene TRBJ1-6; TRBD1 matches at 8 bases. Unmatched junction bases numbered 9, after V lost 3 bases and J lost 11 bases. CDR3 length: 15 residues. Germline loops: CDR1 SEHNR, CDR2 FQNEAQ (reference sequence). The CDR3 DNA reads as TGTGCCAGCAGCTTCGAAACAGGGGGTATTACACCCCTCCACTTT. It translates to CASSFETGGITPLHF.

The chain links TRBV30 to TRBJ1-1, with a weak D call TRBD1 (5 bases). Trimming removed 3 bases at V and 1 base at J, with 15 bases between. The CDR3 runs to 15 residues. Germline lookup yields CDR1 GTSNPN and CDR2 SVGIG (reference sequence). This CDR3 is CAWRSRTSGNTEAFF. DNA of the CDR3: TGTGCCTGGAGAAGTAGGACAAGTGGGAACACTGAAGCTTTCTTT.

The CDR3 DNA reads TGTGCCACCTGCAGGGGCCCTAATTCACCCCTCCACTTT. This gives the protein CATCRGPNSPLHF. The chain uses TRBV24-1 and TRBJ1-6, with D possibly being TRBD1 (6 bases). CDR1 is KGHDR and CDR2 is SFDVKD in the germline V gene. This CDR3 region has 13 residues. V lost 9 bases and J 6 bases, leaving 11 bases between the germline ends.

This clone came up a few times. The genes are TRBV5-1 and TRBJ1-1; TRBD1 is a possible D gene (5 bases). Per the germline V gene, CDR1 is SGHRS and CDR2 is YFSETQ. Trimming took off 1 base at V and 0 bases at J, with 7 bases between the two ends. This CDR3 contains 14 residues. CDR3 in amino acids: CASSLTGLNTEAFF. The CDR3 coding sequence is TGCGCCAGCAGCTTGACAGGATTGAACACTGAAGCTTTCTTT.

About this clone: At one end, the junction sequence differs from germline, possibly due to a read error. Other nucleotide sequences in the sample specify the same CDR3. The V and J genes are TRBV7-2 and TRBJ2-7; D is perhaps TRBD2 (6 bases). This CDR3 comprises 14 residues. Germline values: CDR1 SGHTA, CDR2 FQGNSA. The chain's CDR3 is CASSLAAARYEQYF. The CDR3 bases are TGTGCCAGCAGTTTAGCGGCGGCACGCTACGAGCAGTACTTC.

The CDR3 loop is CASSEPALKQYF. CDR3 bases: TGCGCCAGCAGTGAGCCCGCCCTCAAGCAGTACTTC. The chain couples TRBV10-1 to TRBJ2-7, with D unclear. Trimming left V 2 bases short and J 8 bases short, with 10 bases between. Looked up from germline, CDR1 is WNHNN and CDR2 is SYGVQD (reference sequence). This CDR3 has 12 amino acids.

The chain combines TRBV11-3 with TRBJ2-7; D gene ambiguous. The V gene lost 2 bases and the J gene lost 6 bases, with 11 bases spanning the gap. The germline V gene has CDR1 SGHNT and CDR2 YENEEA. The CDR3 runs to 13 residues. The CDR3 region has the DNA TGTGCCAGCAGCTTACTTACTGGAAGCGAGCAGTACTTC. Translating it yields CASSLLTGSEQYF.

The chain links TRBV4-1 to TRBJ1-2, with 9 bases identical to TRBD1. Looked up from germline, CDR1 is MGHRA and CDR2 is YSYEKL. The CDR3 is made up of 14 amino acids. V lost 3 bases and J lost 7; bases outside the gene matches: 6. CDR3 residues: CASSQEQGAGGYTF. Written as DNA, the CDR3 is TGCGCCAGCAGCCAGGAACAGGGGGCGGGTGGCTACACCTTC.

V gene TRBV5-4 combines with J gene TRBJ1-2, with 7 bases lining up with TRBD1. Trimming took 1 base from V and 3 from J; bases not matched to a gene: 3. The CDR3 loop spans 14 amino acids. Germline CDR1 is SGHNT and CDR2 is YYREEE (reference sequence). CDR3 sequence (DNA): TGTGCCAGCAGCTTGCCAGGGGGTGACTATGGCTACACCTTC. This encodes CASSLPGGDYGYTF.